The next 20 T cell receptor beta chains were all read from a single sample in a study of cytomegalovirus exposure and HLA in healthy donors. The primer mix had 60 Vbeta and 13 Jbeta primers. Libraries were prepared by immunoSEQ multiplex PCR; TCRdb keeps only in-frame clonotypes and omits some of them. The top ten hold 2% to 3% of the sample, which has roughly 150,000 clones, around 79% seen once. The material sequenced was PBMCs. The receptors shown here come from a female donor in good health and CMV-seronegative.

Only a few counts were recorded for this clone. This rearrangement joins TRBV19 to TRBJ2-5; TRBD1 matches at 11 bases. Germline CDR1 reads LNHDA; CDR2 reads SQIVND (reference sequence). The CDR3 extends over 13 amino acids. V trimming: 9 bases; J trimming: 2 bases; junction bases outside the gene matches: 2. Here the CDR3 reads CASGDRGQETQYF. DNA of the CDR3: TGTGCCAGCGGGGACAGGGGGCAAGAGACCCAGTACTTC.

This clone has only a few counts. The CDR3 sequence: CASTRQGETNEKLFF. The CDR3 DNA follows: TGTGCCAGCACCCGACAGGGAGAAACTAATGAAAAACTGTTTTTT. The chain uses TRBV25-1 and TRBJ1-4; 7 bases fit TRBD1. The V gene's germline CDR1 is MGHDK and CDR2 SYGVNS. The CDR3 runs 15 residues. V lost 7 bases, J lost 1 base, and 6 bases stayed unmatched.

The genes are TRBV7-9 and TRBJ2-5; D is unclear. The ends were cut back, 3 bases at V and 5 bases at J, with 7 bases in the middle. Germline CDR1 and CDR2: SEHNR and FQNEAQ (reference sequence). The length of the CDR3 is 12 residues. The CDR3 reads CASSFSQETQYF. CDR3 nucleotide sequence: TGTGCCAGCAGCTTCTCGCAGGAGACCCAGTACTTC.

This chain links TRBV30 with TRBJ2-3; a possible D gene is TRBD2 (5 bases). The CDR3 is 14 residues long. CDR1 and CDR2 (germline): GTSNPN, SVGIG (reference sequence). V dropped 1 base and J dropped 5 bases, with 13 bases sitting between them. CDR3 nucleotides: TGTGCCTGGAGTGAACCGGGATGGGGAGATACGCAGTATTTT. This sequence encodes CAWSEPGWGDTQYF.

This chain connects TRBV6-5 to TRBJ2-7; possible D gene TRBD1, 5 bases. This CDR3 region has 15 residues. V dropped 5 bases and J dropped 2 bases, with 16 bases sitting between them. Germline V gene lookup returns CDR1 MNHEY and CDR2 SVGAGI. CDR3 protein: CASSASGWGPYEQYF. CDR3 in DNA: TGTGCCAGCAGTGCCTCGGGTTGGGGCCCCTACGAGCAGTACTTC.

In DNA, the CDR3 is TGTGCCAGCAGCTTGCCTGGCAGCTCCTACAATGAGCAGTTCTTC. Amino acid sequence: CASSLPGSSYNEQFF. The chain is built from TRBV5-4 and TRBJ2-1, with D unclear. Deletions cut 1 base from V and 0 bases from J, with 8 bases between. This CDR3 is built from 15 residues. CDR1 and CDR2 from the germline V gene are SGHNT and YYREEE (reference sequence).

V and J are TRBV7-2 and TRBJ2-1; TRBD2 matches at 7 bases. Germline V lookup: CDR1 SGHTA, CDR2 FQGNSA. Germline trimming cut 6 bases from V and 13 bases from J; bases unmatched to any gene: 12. The CDR3 is 13 amino acids. CDR3 bases: TGTGCCAGCAGTGGGGGGGAAGTGGGCGGACAGTTCTTC. Translation gives CASSGGEVGGQFF.

The chain links TRBV11-2 to TRBJ2-3; 7 positions match TRBD2. The germline V gene has CDR1 SGHAT and CDR2 FQNNGV. With V trimmed by 4 bases and J by 8 bases, 0 bases remained unmatched. This CDR3 spans 11 amino acids. CDR3 sequence reads: CASSSGGTQYF. The CDR3 DNA follows: TGTGCCAGCAGCTCGGGGGGTACGCAGTATTTT.

The rearrangement uses TRBV10-3 and TRBJ2-7; D is unresolved. V was clipped by 6 bases and J by 1 base, with 10 bases between them. Looked up from germline, CDR1 is ENHRY and CDR2 is SYGVKD. This CDR3 has 13 residues. In DNA form, the CDR3 reads TGTGCCATCAGCGAACCAGGTTCCTACGAGCAGTACTTC. Translating it yields CAISEPGSYEQYF.

CDR3 bases: TGTGCCAGCAGCCAAGGGACAGGGTACCAGCCCCAGCATTTT. Translating gives CASSQGTGYQPQHF. This chain connects TRBV28 to TRBJ1-5, with TRBD1 matching over 9 bases. The V segment lost 6 bases and the J segment 7 bases; nucleotides outside the gene matches: 7. Germline CDR1 reads MDHEN; CDR2 reads SYDVKM. The CDR3 sequence is 14 residues long.

As regards this clone: Relative to the germline gene, one junction end is altered; a read error may explain this. CDR3 residues: CASSLEAYSNRPQHF. DNA of the CDR3: TGTGCCAGCAGCTTGGAGGCCTATAGCAATCGGCCCCAGCATTTT. The chain couples TRBV5-6 to TRBJ1-5; no firm D call. Per the germline V gene, CDR1 is SGHDT and CDR2 is YYEEEE. The CDR3 totals 15 residues.

V gene TRBV5-1 combines with J gene TRBJ1-1, with D perhaps TRBD1 (6 bases). Germline CDR1 is SGHRS and CDR2 is YFSETQ. Trimming shortened V by 4 bases and J by 1 base, and 17 bases separated the two germline ends. The CDR3 sequence is 16 residues long. This CDR3 reads CASSNGGRGRNTEAFF. The CDR3 coding sequence is TGCGCCAGCAGCAATGGGGGTAGGGGGAGGAACACTGAAGCTTTCTTT.

This clone appeared a few times. The chain employs TRBV19 and TRBJ1-2, with TRBD1 as a possible D gene (5 bases). The V end lost 7 bases, the J end lost 3 bases, and 18 bases lay between the germline ends. Per germline, CDR1 LNHDA and CDR2 SQIVND (reference sequence). The CDR3 loop spans 15 amino acids. The CDR3 is CASNAQGRADYGYTF. The CDR3 DNA follows: TGTGCCAGTAACGCTCAGGGCAGGGCCGACTATGGCTACACCTTC. Full variable domain (remainder filled in from reference TRBV19 and TRBJ1-2): DGGITQSPKYLFRKEGQNVTLSCEQNLNHDAMYWYRQDPGQGLRLIYYSQIVNDFQKGDIAEGYSVSREKKESFPLTVTSAQKNPTAFYLCASNAQGRADYGYTFGSGTRLTVV.

This chain joins TRBV2 and TRBJ1-1, with 8 positions matching TRBD1. Germline lookup yields CDR1 SNHLY and CDR2 FYNNEI. V trimming: 0 bases; J trimming: 1 base; junction bases outside the gene matches: 4. The CDR3 totals 16 residues. The CDR3 spells CASSEAGGTGNTEAFF. The CDR3, as DNA: TGTGCCAGCAGTGAAGCGGGAGGGACAGGGAACACTGAAGCTTTCTTT.

CDR3 in DNA: TGTGCCAGCAGCTTAGACGACAGGGTAGCCCCCCACTTT. This codes for CASSLDDRVAPHF. V and J are TRBV7-2 and TRBJ1-6; 7 nucleotides match TRBD1. V was pared by 1 base and J by 18 bases, with 9 bases of the junction left unmatched. This CDR3 is 13 amino acids long. Per germline, CDR1 SGHTA and CDR2 FQGNSA.

V usage is TRBV10-1 and J usage is TRBJ2-2; perhaps TRBD1 as D (6 bases). The V and J ends lost 2 bases and 0 bases respectively, with 7 bases between them. Germline-derived CDR1 and CDR2 are WNHNN and SYGVQD (reference sequence). The CDR3 consists of 15 residues. The CDR3 sequence: CASSEGGTNTGELFF. Here the CDR3 DNA reads TGCGCCAGCAGTGAGGGGGGCACGAACACCGGGGAGCTGTTTTTT.

This clone was observed a few times. The chain has TRBV13 and TRBJ1-1, with TRBD1 identical over 9 bases. Unmatched junction bases numbered 5, after V lost 2 bases and J lost 4 bases. CDR1 is PRHDT, CDR2 FYEKMQ, per germline (reference sequence). The CDR3 consists of 15 residues. Here the CDR3 reads CASSLQGQGFTEAFF. The CDR3 DNA sequence: TGTGCCAGCAGCTTACAGGGACAGGGTTTCACTGAAGCTTTCTTT.

The genes are TRBV7-2 and TRBJ2-7; 9 bases fit TRBD1. CDR1 is SGHTA and CDR2 is FQGNSA in the germline V gene. V lost 5 bases, J lost 0 bases, and 5 bases stayed unmatched. The CDR3 totals 15 residues. CDR3 residues: CASSVDRGSSYEQYF. CDR3 nucleotides: TGTGCCAGCAGCGTAGACAGGGGGAGCTCCTACGAGCAGTACTTC.

This rearrangement joins TRBV7-9 to TRBJ2-7; the D is unclear. This CDR3 is built from 11 residues. Germline lookup yields CDR1 SEHNR and CDR2 FQNEAQ (reference sequence). V was cut by 5 bases and J by 4 bases, with 6 bases left in between. The CDR3 sequence is CASSLRYEQYF. CDR3 coding DNA: TGTGCCAGCAGCCTCCGTTACGAGCAGTACTTC.

The rearrangement links TRBV7-3 to TRBJ2-2; possibly TRBD2 for D (6 bases). Germline V lookup: CDR1 SGHTA, CDR2 FQGTGA. Trimming removed 1 base from V and 0 bases from J, with 21 bases in between. The CDR3 is 20 residues long. In DNA form, the CDR3 reads TGTGCCAGCAGCTTAAGTTTCGGCGGCTTAGCGGAGACGAACACCGGGGAGCTGTTTTTT. Protein: CASSLSFGGLAETNTGELFF.